The 14 T cell receptor beta chains below come from one sample, sequenced in a study of blood T cell repertoires in COVID-19. Sequencing was performed with immunoSEQ multiplex PCR; in TCRdb, only in-frame clones are kept and a portion is missing. The data contain some 300,000 clones, roughly 91% of them seen just once; the ten biggest clones take up 2.9%. What was sequenced was PBMCs or T cells enriched from blood (not recorded which). These receptors all come from a woman aged 45 to 65 who had been exposed to COVID-19.

J is TRBJ2-1 and V is TRBV5-5, with D possibly matching TRBD1 (5 bases). Trimming took off 0 bases at V and 9 bases at J, with 13 bases between the two ends. Germline CDR1 reads SGHKS; CDR2 reads YYEKEE (reference sequence). CDR3 length: 14 residues. The CDR3 coding sequence is TGTGCCAGCAGCTTGGTGTCAGGGAACCCTGAGCAGTTCTTC. Protein product: CASSLVSGNPEQFF.

The gene calls are TRBV7-2 and TRBJ2-1, with a tentative D call TRBD1 (6 bases). The germline CDR1 and CDR2 sequences are SGHTA and FQGNSA. Trimming took 6 bases from V and 6 from J, leaving 18 bases between them. This CDR3 spans 15 amino acids. CDR3 sequence: CASSFAGTFLNEQFF. The CDR3, as DNA: TGTGCCAGCAGTTTCGCCGGGACATTCCTCAATGAGCAGTTCTTC.

This clone was found a few times. Distinct nucleotide sequences in the sample also encode this CDR3. The rearrangement joins TRBV28 to TRBJ1-3, with a possible D match to TRBD1 (5 bases). Germline CDR1 is MDHEN and CDR2 is SYDVKM. This CDR3 has 19 residues. The ends were cut back, 7 bases at V and 0 bases at J, with 25 bases in the middle. CDR3 in amino acids: CASKGRQPGGFSSGNTIYF. The CDR3 nucleotides are TGTGCCAGCAAGGGTCGACAGCCTGGGGGGTTCAGCTCTGGAAACACCATATATTTT. Full variable domain (remainder filled in from reference TRBV28 and TRBJ1-3): DVKVTQSSRYLVKRTGEKVFLECVQDMDHENMFWYRQDPGLGLRLIYFSYDVKMKEKGDIPEGYSVSREKKERFSLILESASTNQTSMYLCASKGRQPGGFSSGNTIYFGEGSWLTVV.

The rearrangement uses TRBV4-2 and TRBJ2-6; D possibly corresponds to TRBD1 (6 bases). With 0 bases removed from V and 2 bases from J, the gap between germline ends came to 11 bases. Germline V gene data show CDR1 as LGHNA and CDR2 as YNFKEQ. The CDR3 sequence is 17 residues long. CDR3 sequence: CASSQDRTGPGANVLTF. Here the CDR3 DNA reads TGTGCCAGCAGCCAAGATCGCACAGGGCCTGGGGCCAACGTCCTGACTTTC.

V is TRBV29-1 and J is TRBJ2-1; TRBD2 agrees at 7 bases. Losses at the gene ends were 7 bases for V and 6 bases for J; bases not matched to a gene: 9. Germline CDR1 and CDR2: SQVTM and ANQGSEA. The CDR3 has 13 amino acids. The CDR3 DNA reads as TGCAGCGGTGGGGGGGGAGGAAGCAATGAGCAGTTCTTC. Translated, it gives CSGGGGGSNEQFF.

The chain employs TRBV9 and TRBJ2-5, with D uncertain. From germline, CDR1 is SGDLS and CDR2 YYNGEE. CDR3 length: 15 amino acids. V dropped 2 bases and J dropped 5 bases, with 16 bases sitting between them. The CDR3 reads CASSVLASFSETQYF. The DNA for the CDR3 is TGTGCCAGCAGCGTTTTGGCATCATTTTCGGAGACCCAGTACTTC. The full variable domain, rest sourced from reference TRBV9 and TRBJ2-5, is DSGVTQTPKHLITATGQRVTLRCSPRSGDLSVYWYQQSLDQGLQFLIQYYNGEERAKGNILERFSAQQFPDLHSELNLSSLELGDSALYFCASSVLASFSETQYFGPGTRLLVL.

The rearrangement joins TRBV7-8 to TRBJ2-7; possibly TRBD1 for D (6 bases). Per the germline V gene, CDR1 is SGHVS and CDR2 is FQNEAQ. The CDR3 totals 15 residues. V was trimmed by 1 base and J by 2 bases, leaving 12 bases between them. Here the CDR3 DNA reads TGTGCCAGCAGCTTAGATTCAGGGGCGACCTACGAGCAGTACTTC. It translates to CASSLDSGATYEQYF.

The V and J genes are TRBV5-1 and TRBJ2-7, with D perhaps TRBD1 (6 bases). The germline V gene has CDR1 SGHRS and CDR2 YFSETQ. The CDR3 extends over 14 amino acids. V dropped 1 base and J dropped 2 bases, with 10 bases sitting between them. In DNA form, the CDR3 reads TGCGCCAGCAGCTTGCCAGGGGACACCTACGAGCAGTACTTC. This gives the protein CASSLPGDTYEQYF.

This clone was observed a single time. CDR3 DNA sequence: TGTGCCAGCAGTTCTTCCTCATCGGCGGTGGAGACCCAGTACTTC. This gives the protein CASSSSSSAVETQYF. The chain is built from TRBV27 and TRBJ2-5, with D uncertain. Germline CDR1 is MNHEY and CDR2 is SMNVEV (reference sequence). The V end lost 4 bases, the J end lost 5 bases, and 17 bases lay between the germline ends. The CDR3 is made up of 15 amino acids.

The chain recombines TRBV10-3 with TRBJ1-3; possibly TRBD1 for D (5 bases). Germline-derived CDR1 and CDR2 are ENHRY and SYGVKD. V was clipped by 4 bases and J by 4 bases, with 17 bases between them. The CDR3 sequence is 16 residues long. CDR3 sequence: CAISALGALVGNTIYF. The CDR3 DNA follows: TGTGCCATCAGTGCACTTGGGGCTCTTGTAGGAAACACCATATATTTT.

The CDR3 DNA sequence: TGTGCCAGCTCACCAGGGGCAAATATGAACACTGAAGCTTTCTTT. It specifies CASSPGANMNTEAFF. The V gene is TRBV18, the J gene TRBJ1-1; maybe TRBD1 (5 bases). The CDR3 covers 15 residues. CDR1 is KGHSH and CDR2 is LQKENI in the germline V gene. V was trimmed by 2 bases and J by 0 bases, leaving 10 bases between them.

CDR3 in amino acids: CASSGGQPSQQPQHF. CDR3 coding DNA: TGTGCCAGCAGCGGGGGACAGCCTAGCCAGCAGCCCCAGCATTTT. V and J are TRBV28 and TRBJ1-5; 7 bases match TRBD1. After removal of 6 bases from V and 7 bases from J, the junction contained 12 bases not matched to a gene. The CDR3 consists of 15 residues. The germline CDR1 and CDR2 sequences are MDHEN and SYDVKM.

The J gene is TRBJ2-2, the V gene TRBV28; perhaps TRBD2 as D (6 bases). This CDR3 region has 17 residues. In germline, CDR1 is MDHEN, CDR2 SYDVKM. V gave up 4 bases and J gave up 1 base, with 16 bases separating them. The CDR3 DNA reads as TGTGCCAGCAGTTCGGGGCCCGGGGGAAAGAACACCGGGGAGCTGTTTTTT. This codes for CASSSGPGGKNTGELFF.

The V gene is TRBV27, the J gene TRBJ2-7; TRBD2 matches 10 bases. CDR1 and CDR2 from the germline V gene are MNHEY and SMNVEV (reference sequence). The length of the CDR3 is 16 residues. Trimming removed 5 bases from V and 2 bases from J; junction bases left unmatched: 9. The CDR3 coding sequence is TGTGCCAGCAGTCCTCCACTAGCGGGGAAAACCTACGAGCAGTACTTC. Translated: CASSPPLAGKTYEQYF.